These 25 T cell receptor beta chains came from one sample sequenced in a study of blood T cells in healthy people across ages. For the second PCR, which ran for about 7 to 11 cycles, a sample-barcoded 5' primer and a J-beta primer mix were used. One entry per CDR3 protein, called by TCRdb with MiXCR from the 5' RACE reads. The data contain approximately 1,000,000 distinct CDR3 sequences, around 43% of them singletons. Material: blood. The origin of the receptors is a woman in her fifties or sixties in good health.

Many counts were recorded for this clonotype. The V call is TRBV9, the J call TRBJ2-7; D possibly matches TRBD1 or TRBD2 (5 bases each). The CDR3 sequence is 13 residues long. Trimming left V 2 bases short and J 3 bases short, with 9 bases between. Germline V gene sequence: CDR1 SGDLS, CDR2 YYNGEE. CDR3 residues: CASSVGPSYEQYF. DNA for the CDR3: TGTGCCAGCAGCGTGGGACCCAGCTACGAGCAGTACTTC. Looking up the rest from reference TRBV9 and TRBJ2-7 gives the full variable domain: DSGVTQTPKHLITATGQRVTLRCSPRSGDLSVYWYQQSLDQGLQFLIQYYNGEERAKGNILERFSAQQFPDLHSELNLSSLELGDSALYFCASSVGPSYEQYFGPGTRLTVT.

This clonotype was observed a few times. This chain connects TRBV4-1 to TRBJ1-5; 7 bases align to TRBD1. The germline V gene encodes CDR1 MGHRA and CDR2 YSYEKL. The J segment lost 3 bases and the V segment lost 3 bases, leaving 5 bases of the junction unmatched. This CDR3 region has 15 residues. This chain's CDR3 is CASSQADRLNQPQHF. CDR3 in DNA: TGCGCCAGCAGCCAGGCGGACAGGCTCAATCAGCCCCAGCATTTT.

The V and J genes are TRBV5-1 and TRBJ2-7, with D maybe TRBD2 (6 bases). In germline, CDR1 is SGHRS, CDR2 YFSETQ. CDR3 length equals 15 residues. Trimming stripped 3 bases from V and 5 bases from J, with 18 bases between. Written as DNA, the CDR3 is TGCGCCAGCAGCTCCCTGGAGCGGGCGACTCACGAGCAGTACTTC. Protein: CASSSLERATHEQYF.

The chain has TRBV20-1 and TRBJ2-3; D is unresolved. The CDR3 runs to 12 residues. Trimming cost V 3 bases and J 2 bases, with 6 bases left between them. Germline V gene lookup returns CDR1 DFQATT and CDR2 SNEGSKA (reference sequence). This CDR3 reads CSASPITDTQYF. The CDR3 DNA sequence: TGCAGTGCTAGTCCAATCACAGATACGCAGTATTTT.

This clonotype was seen a handful of times. The chain joins TRBV20-1 to TRBJ2-1; D possibly matches TRBD1 or TRBD2 (5 bases each). The CDR3 extends over 15 amino acids. Germline V lookup: CDR1 DFQATT, CDR2 SNEGSKA (reference sequence). The V end lost 3 bases, the J end lost 7 bases, and 19 bases lay between the germline ends. The CDR3 DNA is TGCAGTGCTAGGGGGCTGGCCCCTGGGGGTAATGAGCAGTTCTTC. It codes for CSARGLAPGGNEQFF.

V and J are TRBV2 and TRBJ2-7; no firm D call. Germline values: CDR1 SNHLY, CDR2 FYNNEI. V lost 2 bases and J lost 3, with 11 bases in between. CDR3 length: 14 residues. The CDR3 loop is CASSESPGSYEQYF. The CDR3 region has the DNA TGTGCCAGCAGTGAAAGTCCGGGTAGCTACGAGCAGTACTTC.

The J gene is TRBJ2-3, the V gene TRBV13; D is unclear. In germline, CDR1 is PRHDT, CDR2 FYEKMQ (reference sequence). This CDR3 is built from 15 residues. With 5 bases removed from V and 2 bases from J, the gap between germline ends came to 14 bases. CDR3 protein: CASSTQTVTTDTQYF. In DNA form, the CDR3 reads TGTGCCAGCAGCACTCAGACTGTAACCACAGATACGCAGTATTTT.

This clonotype was counted between two and nine times. This chain connects TRBV28 to TRBJ2-5; D may be TRBD1 (5 bases). With 4 bases removed from V and 5 bases from J, the gap between germline ends came to 20 bases. CDR3 size: 16 residues. Germline CDR1 reads MDHEN; CDR2 reads SYDVKM. The CDR3 DNA reads as TGTGCCAGCAGTTCCTTAGGGGTCATAAGACAGGAGACCCAGTACTTC. It encodes CASSSLGVIRQETQYF.

This clonotype turned up a few times. V and J are TRBV29-1 and TRBJ2-7; D possibly corresponds to TRBD1 (6 bases). Germline CDR1 SQVTM, CDR2 ANQGSEA. The CDR3 loop spans 14 amino acids. V was trimmed by 0 bases and J by 6 bases, leaving 15 bases between them. CDR3 region: CSVEDPQGSGEQYF. For the CDR3, the DNA is TGCAGCGTTGAAGATCCCCAGGGGTCGGGCGAGCAGTACTTC.

This clonotype was counted a few times. The J gene is TRBJ2-3, the V gene TRBV5-1; 7 bases are shared with TRBD1. CDR1 is SGHRS, CDR2 YFSETQ, per germline. This CDR3 comprises 14 residues. V was clipped by 0 bases and J by 3 bases; unmatched bases: 1. Written as DNA, the CDR3 is TGCGCCAGCAGCTTGGAGGGGGCGACAGATACGCAGTATTTT. Its translation: CASSLEGATDTQYF.

The genes are TRBV5-4 and TRBJ2-5; the D gene could be TRBD1 or TRBD2 (5 bases each). The V gene's germline CDR1 is SGHNT and CDR2 YYREEE (reference sequence). The CDR3 has 14 amino acids. Trimming pared 4 bases from V and 5 bases from J, leaving 15 bases between. The CDR3 DNA reads TGTGCCAGCAGCCACTTAGCACGGGGCGAGACCCAGTACTTC. This translates into CASSHLARGETQYF.

The chain employs TRBV28 and TRBJ1-5; the match to TRBD1 covers 9 bases. CDR1 is MDHEN and CDR2 is SYDVKM in the germline V gene. This CDR3 is 18 amino acids long. The ends lost 6 bases at V and 2 bases at J; junction bases unmatched: 14. The CDR3 region has the DNA TGTGCCAGCAGGAACAGGGGGCGCCCATCTTTGGGCAATCAGCCCCAGCATTTT. Translating gives CASRNRGRPSLGNQPQHF.

This clonotype appeared once. The junction departs from the called germline gene at one end, perhaps through a read error. V usage is TRBV5-1 and J usage is TRBJ1-2, with 9 bases aligning to TRBD1. CDR1 and CDR2 from the germline V gene are SGHRS and YFSETQ. The CDR3 is made up of 16 amino acids. The chain's CDR3 is CASSLGAGTGNYGYTF. CDR3 coding DNA: TGCGCCAGTAGCTTGGGGGCCGGGACAGGGAACTATGGCTACACCTTC.

This clonotype was seen more than once but under ten times. The gene calls are TRBV7-3 and TRBJ2-1; TRBD2 aligns across 7 bases. The CDR3 contains 14 residues. V lost 4 bases and J lost 6; bases outside the gene matches: 6. CDR1 is SGHTA, CDR2 FQGTGA, per germline. The CDR3 DNA reads as TGTGCCAGCAGCTCCCTTGGCGGGAGCAATGAGCAGTTCTTC. Protein product: CASSSLGGSNEQFF.

This chain links TRBV20-1 with TRBJ2-5; tentatively, D is TRBD2 (5 bases). The V end lost 6 bases, the J end lost 1 base, and 21 bases lay between the germline ends. Looked up from germline, CDR1 is DFQATT and CDR2 is SNEGSKA (reference sequence). This CDR3 spans 16 amino acids. DNA of the CDR3: TGCAGTGCCCTCGATGGTTTGGGAGCCACCCAAGAGACCCAGTACTTC. This encodes CSALDGLGATQETQYF.

This clonotype was counted only a few times. The CDR3 loop reads CAWRRLAGRTDTQYF. The CDR3 bases are TGTGCCTGGAGGCGCCTAGCGGGACGAACAGATACGCAGTATTTT. The chain couples TRBV30 to TRBJ2-3; the match to TRBD2 covers 9 bases. The junction had 7 bases not matched to a gene; V was cut back by 3 bases and J by 3 bases. There are 15 residues in the CDR3. The germline V gene has CDR1 GTSNPN and CDR2 SVGIG (reference sequence).

Concerning this clonotype itself: A single base separates this from a much larger clone, so it may be a read error. This chain uses TRBV5-6 with TRBJ1-2, with 8 bases that match TRBD1. Germline V lookup: CDR1 SGHDT, CDR2 YYEEEE. CDR3 length: 14 residues. V trimming: 3 bases; J trimming: 3 bases; junction bases outside the gene matches: 4. The CDR3 nucleotides read TGTGCCAGCAGCTCGACAGGGGAGGACTATGGCTACACCTTC. Residues: CASSSTGEDYGYTF.

The rearrangement uses TRBV7-9 and TRBJ2-1; D not resolved. Per germline, CDR1 SEHNR and CDR2 FQNEAQ (reference sequence). V was clipped by 5 bases and J by 8 bases, with 7 bases between them. The length of the CDR3 is 11 residues. The CDR3: CASSMSHEQFF. The CDR3 nucleotides read TGTGCCAGCAGCATGTCCCATGAGCAGTTCTTC.

The rearrangement uses TRBV7-9 and TRBJ2-3; tentatively, D is TRBD2 (5 bases). V dropped 5 bases and J dropped 4 bases, with 19 bases sitting between them. Germline assignment: CDR1 SEHNR and CDR2 FQNEAQ (reference sequence). The CDR3 has 16 residues. The CDR3 protein is CASSPSPRALADTQYF. The CDR3 region has the DNA TGTGCCAGCAGCCCCAGCCCGCGGGCCCTAGCAGATACGCAGTATTTT.

Only a few counts were recorded for this clonotype. The chain couples TRBV5-1 to TRBJ2-3, with D perhaps TRBD1 (6 bases). The germline V and J ends were trimmed by 7 bases and 1 base, with 13 bases remaining between them. The germline V gene has CDR1 SGHRS and CDR2 YFSETQ. This CDR3 region has 14 residues. CDR3 sequence reads: CASGQHFGTDTQYF. DNA of the CDR3: TGCGCCAGCGGACAGCATTTTGGCACAGATACGCAGTATTTT.

This CDR3 reads CASSFSQGAYEQYF. CDR3 sequence (DNA): TGTGCCAGCAGTTTCAGCCAGGGGGCCTACGAGCAGTACTTC. V and J are TRBV27 and TRBJ2-7; TRBD1 matches at 7 bases. The CDR3 is 14 amino acids. Germline CDR1 and CDR2: MNHEY and SMNVEV (reference sequence). Unmatched junction bases numbered 4, after V lost 3 bases and J lost 2 bases.

This chain links TRBV28 with TRBJ2-2, with D possibly called TRBD1 or TRBD2 (5 bases each). This CDR3 is built from 14 residues. Germline V gene data show CDR1 as MDHEN and CDR2 as SYDVKM. Trimming removed 7 bases at V and 6 bases at J, with 15 bases between. This CDR3 reads CASTNDQGAGELFF. CDR3 sequence (DNA): TGTGCCAGCACCAATGATCAGGGAGCCGGGGAGCTGTTTTTT.

Worth noting for this clonotype: Its ends do not fully match the called genes, so a read error is possible. The gene calls are TRBV12-3 or TRBV12-4 and TRBJ2-3; 8 bases fit TRBD2. The CDR3 spans 15 residues. This chain's CDR3 is CASGLGREVADTQYF. In nucleotides, the CDR3 is TGTGCCAGCGGTTTGGGGCGGGAGGTGGCAGATACGCAGTATTTT.

The table lists this clonotype with a few counts. This chain uses TRBV20-1 with TRBJ2-7, with D perhaps TRBD1 (6 bases). The CDR3 loop spans 14 amino acids. Germline CDR1 reads DFQATT; CDR2 reads SNEGSKA (reference sequence). Trimming stripped 3 bases from V and 4 bases from J, with 16 bases between. DNA for the CDR3: TGCAGTGCTAGCCGGGACACCGGACAATACGAGCAGTACTTC. Protein product: CSASRDTGQYEQYF.

This clonotype was picked up a small number of times. The chain links TRBV6-6 to TRBJ2-1; possibly TRBD1 for D (6 bases). Trimming shortened V by 2 bases and J by 7 bases, and 12 bases separated the two germline ends. The CDR3 has 14 residues. Germline-derived CDR1 and CDR2 are MNHNY and SVGAGI (reference sequence). The CDR3 region has the DNA TGTGCCAGCAGTTACGGGCTAGGGGGTAATGAGCAGTTCTTC. It encodes CASSYGLGGNEQFF.